This T cell receptor (beta chain) was recorded in a study of vaccination and CD4 T cells after COVID-19. Study-level information: SARS-CoV-2, HCoV-NL63, HCoV-OC43 and HCoV-229E supplied the overlapping spike peptides used to stimulate cells. Overall study findings and caveats: Of the reactive clones in convalescent patients, a median 86.3% showed up only post-vaccination.

Documented treatment: approximately nine-day PBMC culture with coronavirus spike peptide pools or control peptides (ViraFEST assay). Alongside about 9.9 IU/ml IL-2 and 9 to 10 ug/ml peptide pools, PBMCs were cultured at 1.5 million to 2.5 million per well. Details on this clonotype: Its antigen is unknown.

In germline, CDR1 is MDHEN, CDR2 SYDVKM. This CDR3 comprises 15 residues. Germline trimming cut 10 bases from V and 4 bases from J; bases unmatched to any gene: 9. Cultured CD4+ T-cell DNA underwent Oncomine TCR Beta short-read sequencing. From cultured CD4+ T cells, genomic DNA was extracted. TCRdb passed the PCR reads through MiXCR, listing each CDR3 protein once. Found here are more than 9,500 distinct CDR3 sequences, approximately 50% of them singletons; the top ten hold roughly 19%. The clonotype was recovered from a human donor who had recovered from COVID-19. The sample taken for sequencing was CD4+ T cells from blood, cultured in vitro. The chain is built from TRBV28 and TRBJ2-2; TRBD2 agrees at 10 bases. CDR3 loop: CAIERLAGATGELFF. The CDR3 nucleotides read TGTGCCATCGAAAGGCTAGCGGGGGCCACCGGGGAGCTGTTTTTT.